These 12 T cell receptor beta chains came from one sample sequenced in a study of blood T cell repertoires in COVID-19. Sequencing was performed with immunoSEQ multiplex PCR; in TCRdb, only in-frame clones are kept and a portion is missing. The sample includes about 110,000 clones, about 85% of them seen just once. Specimen: peripheral blood. The receptors stem from a man aged 40-49 years with acute or convalescent COVID-19.

The chain links TRBV18 to TRBJ1-1; 9 bases align to TRBD1. Germline V lookup: CDR1 KGHSH, CDR2 LQKENI. The trim removed 6 bases at V and 0 bases at J, leaving 5 bases unmatched. The CDR3 contains 15 residues. CDR3 protein: CASSLRQGVNTEAFF. Here the CDR3 DNA reads TGTGCCAGCTCCCTCAGACAGGGGGTGAACACTGAAGCTTTCTTT.

The chain combines TRBV12-5 with TRBJ2-3; weak D call: TRBD2 (5 bases). Trimming pared 5 bases from V and 0 bases from J, leaving 21 bases between. CDR1 LGHNT and CDR2 FRNRAP come from the germline V gene. The CDR3 extends over 18 amino acids. CDR3 in DNA: TGTGCTAGTGGTCTGTCCCTAGCCGGCCGGAGTAGCACAGATACGCAGTATTTT. Its translation: CASGLSLAGRSSTDTQYF.

This chain uses TRBV6-2 or TRBV6-3 with TRBJ2-2; a weak D match, TRBD1 (7 bases). The germline V gene has CDR1 MNHEY and CDR2 SVGEGT. CDR3 length: 19 amino acids. Deletions cut 5 bases from V and 5 bases from J, with 27 bases between. The DNA for the CDR3 is TGTGCCAGCAGTCACCGGGACAGAGCTGGAGGGGTTGGGACCGGGGAGCTGTTTTTT. Its protein is CASSHRDRAGGVGTGELFF.

This clone was observed once. The chain joins TRBV12-5 to TRBJ1-1; TRBD1 aligns across 7 bases. Germline CDR1 is LGHNT and CDR2 is FRNRAP. Trimming cost V 2 bases and J 6 bases; bases outside gene matches: 9. The CDR3 consists of 15 residues. DNA of the CDR3: TGTGCTAGTGGTTTGTCTCCCGGACAGGCTGCTGAAGCTTTCTTT. The encoded protein is CASGLSPGQAAEAFF.

The genes are TRBV10-2 and TRBJ1-5; perhaps TRBD1 as D (6 bases). CDR1 and CDR2 from the germline V gene are WSHSY and SAAADI. The CDR3 contains 16 residues. V lost 5 bases and J 3 bases, leaving 17 bases between the germline ends. The CDR3 sequence: CASSKGVTGDNQPQHF. For the CDR3, the DNA is TGCGCCAGCAGTAAGGGGGTCACAGGAGACAATCAGCCCCAGCATTTT.

The rearrangement uses TRBV24-1 and TRBJ2-1; 9 positions agree with TRBD2. The germline gives CDR1 KGHDR, CDR2 SFDVKD. The V gene end was trimmed by 10 bases and the J gene end by 8 bases; junction bases not matched to a gene: 2. This CDR3 has 11 amino acids. The CDR3 DNA reads TGTGCCACGGGACTAGCAGATGAGCAGTTCTTC. This sequence encodes CATGLADEQFF.

The chain joins TRBV5-1 to TRBJ1-4, with 9 bases identical to TRBD1. CDR1 is SGHRS and CDR2 is YFSETQ in the germline V gene. V lost 5 bases to trimming and J lost 8 bases; unmatched junction nucleotides: 10. The CDR3 runs 15 residues. CDR3 in amino acids: CASSSPGTGREKLFF. The CDR3 coding sequence is TGCGCCAGCAGTTCCCCCGGGACAGGGCGGGAAAAACTGTTTTTT.

In nucleotides, the CDR3 is TGTGCCAGCAGTGCGGTAATCCAGGGAGAGCAGTACTTC. It specifies CASSAVIQGEQYF. The V call is TRBV2, the J call TRBJ2-7, with D possibly being TRBD1 (5 bases). Looked up from germline, CDR1 is SNHLY and CDR2 is FYNNEI. CDR3 length equals 13 residues. Trimming pared 4 bases from V and 7 bases from J, leaving 14 bases between.

The chain has TRBV6-2 or TRBV6-3 and TRBJ1-2; D possibly corresponds to TRBD1 (5 bases). V lost 6 bases to trimming and J lost 4 bases, with 30 bases between them. Germline CDR1 and CDR2: MNHEY and SVGEGT. The length of the CDR3 is 19 residues. Here the CDR3 reads CASSNPRWRGGRFGYGYTF. The CDR3 DNA sequence: TGTGCCAGCAGCAATCCCCGCTGGAGGGGAGGGAGGTTTGGCTATGGCTACACCTTC.

The chain uses TRBV6-5 and TRBJ2-7, with D possibly matching TRBD2 (5 bases). V was pared by 0 bases and J by 6 bases, with 18 bases between. Germline loops: CDR1 MNHEY, CDR2 SVGAGI. The CDR3 totals 16 residues. The CDR3 bases are TGTGCCAGCAGTTACTCGGAGGAGGCATTCTATAGCGAGCAGTACTTC. This sequence encodes CASSYSEEAFYSEQYF.

V is TRBV20-1 and J is TRBJ2-3, with D possibly matching TRBD2 (6 bases). The V end lost 3 bases, the J end lost 0 bases, and 10 bases lay between the germline ends. The CDR3 is 14 residues long. The germline gives CDR1 DFQATT, CDR2 SNEGSKA (reference sequence). CDR3 amino acids: CSASYGGSTDTQYF. The CDR3, as DNA: TGCAGTGCTAGTTACGGGGGTAGCACAGATACGCAGTATTTT.

The CDR3: CASRSTNRLAGTEQFF. In DNA form, the CDR3 reads TGTGCCAGCCGATCGACTAACCGGCTAGCGGGAACTGAGCAGTTCTTC. This chain links TRBV28 with TRBJ2-1, with 9 bases fitting TRBD2. Germline V CDR1 and CDR2: MDHEN, SYDVKM. The V segment lost 8 bases and the J segment 9 bases; nucleotides outside the gene matches: 17. The CDR3 runs to 16 residues.